This T cell receptor (beta chain) comes out of a study of regulatory T cells in long-lasting Graves disease. Whole-study results and caveats: Accuracy was possibly reduced by small sample size. Relative to new patients (approximately 1,000), persistent patients exhibited greater sharing of public clonotypes (around 3,000).

This clonotype was counted a few times. What it binds is unknown. Germline V CDR1 and CDR2: MNHGY, SVAAGI. CDR3 length: 16 amino acids. The V end was cut by 3 bases, the J end by 5 bases, with 16 bases between. To make TCR beta libraries, researchers used iRepertoire HTBI primers and Arm-PCR of CDR3 regions. Original handling: From all samples, identification returned 11 to 15 TRBJ and just over 60 TRBV segments. A single record per CDR3 protein comes from TCRdb applying MiXCR to the multiplex PCR reads. Here the V and J calls rest on TCRdb's processing, not on the authors' analysis. Seen here are hundreds of thousands of distinct CDR3 sequences, about 20% observed once, and the top ten hold 7% to 10%. Specified time point: persistent/refractory GD, antithyroid drugs over 5 years with positive TRAb. RNA from PBMCs was the source of the TCR library. From each patient, around 9 milliliters of peripheral blood was drawn and collected into an EDTA anticoagulant tube.

The starting material was peripheral blood mononuclear cells (PBMCs), obtained when the disease was refractory, from a patient treated with antithyroid drugs. This TCR came from a female donor with Graves disease. The rearrangement uses TRBV6-9 and TRBJ2-2; D perhaps matches TRBD2 (5 bases). The CDR3 protein is CASSYSAGVRTGELFF. DNA of the CDR3: TGTGCCAGCAGTTACTCCGCCGGGGTGAGGACCGGGGAGCTGTTTTTT.